The 22 T cell receptor beta chains in this list originate from one sample, sequenced in a study of regulatory T cells in long-lasting Graves disease. Building of the TCR beta libraries involved iRepertoire HTBI primers and Arm-PCR of CDR3 regions. TCRdb fed the multiplex PCR reads into MiXCR, producing one record per CDR3 protein. In the table there are a few hundred thousand distinct CDR3 sequences, roughly 18% of which are singletons. As for time point: newly diagnosed GD, antithyroid drugs for less than 3 months. PBMC RNA served as the TCR library source. A further study also used this sample, focusing on T cells in Graves' hyperthyroidism and ophthalmopathy.

This specimen was peripheral blood mononuclear cells (PBMCs), taken at new diagnosis, from a patient treated with antithyroid drugs. The receptors derive from a woman aged 25 to 39 with Graves disease.

J is TRBJ2-7 and V is TRBV2; tentative D call: TRBD2 (7 bases). Germline lookup yields CDR1 SNHLY and CDR2 FYNNEI. There are 16 residues in the CDR3. V was cut by 6 bases and J by 6 bases, with 24 bases left in between. The CDR3 region has the DNA TGTGCCAGCAGAGACAGCGGGACGGGGGGCTATGGCGAGCAGTACTTC. It encodes CASRDSGTGGYGEQYF.

This clonotype was seen at least ten times. The chain uses TRBV6-1 and TRBJ1-1, with 7 bases matching TRBD1. CDR3 length: 12 residues. V shed 7 bases and J 4 bases; nucleotides not matched to a gene: 3. CDR1 and CDR2 from the germline V gene are MNHNS and SASEGT. The CDR3 spells CASKTGSTEAFF. The CDR3 bases are TGTGCCAGCAAGACAGGGAGCACTGAAGCTTTCTTT.

This clonotype occurred many times. The V call is TRBV7-3, the J call TRBJ1-1; TRBD1 matches at 11 bases. Germline V lookup: CDR1 SGHTA, CDR2 FQGTGA. J gave up 10 bases and V 4 bases, and 8 bases lay outside the gene matches. The CDR3 consists of 14 residues. CDR3 nucleotides: TGTGCCAGCAGCTCTTCCGGGACAGGGGGGGTAGCTTTCTTT. Its protein product is CASSSSGTGGVAFF.

This clonotype was observed a few times. The rearrangement uses TRBV19 and TRBJ1-6; D gene uncertain. The CDR3 contains 15 residues. The V and J ends lost 4 bases and 9 bases respectively, with 16 bases between them. The germline V gene has CDR1 LNHDA and CDR2 SQIVND (reference sequence). CDR3 nucleotides: TGTGCCAGTAGTAGGACCCAGGCTTTTGGTTCACCCCTCCACTTT. It encodes CASSRTQAFGSPLHF.

There are many counts of this clonotype. The chain has TRBV11-2 and TRBJ2-3; maybe TRBD2 (6 bases). The CDR3 length is 16 residues. The V gene lost 7 bases and the J gene lost 0 bases, with 17 bases spanning the gap. Germline V CDR1 and CDR2: SGHAT, FQNNGV. The CDR3, as DNA: TGTGCCAGCATCCAACGGGCGGGACGGAGCACAGATACGCAGTATTTT. Amino acids: CASIQRAGRSTDTQYF. Variable domain in full (rest from reference TRBV11-2 and TRBJ2-3): EAGVAQSPRYKIIEKRQSVAFWCNPISGHATLYWYQQILGQGPKLLIQFQNNGVVDDSQLPKDRFSAERLKGVDSTLKIQPAKLEDSAVYLCASIQRAGRSTDTQYFGPGTRLTVL.

At least ten counts were recorded for this clonotype. The V call is TRBV20-1, the J call TRBJ1-1, with D possibly matching TRBD1 (5 bases). CDR1 and CDR2 (germline): DFQATT, SNEGSKA (reference sequence). This CDR3 spans 14 amino acids. V shed 2 bases and J shed 0 bases, with 10 bases lying between them. CDR3 DNA sequence: TGCAGTGCTAGAAGGGACGGAATGAACACTGAAGCTTTCTTT. It specifies CSARRDGMNTEAFF.

This clonotype was counted many times. The J gene is TRBJ1-5, the V gene TRBV27; a possible D gene is TRBD1 (6 bases). Germline CDR1 is MNHEY and CDR2 is SMNVEV (reference sequence). Trimming took off 5 bases at V and 0 bases at J, with 17 bases between the two ends. The CDR3 spans 17 residues. This CDR3 reads CASSEGGGPYSNQPQHF. Here the CDR3 DNA reads TGTGCCAGCAGTGAAGGGGGAGGGCCTTATAGCAATCAGCCCCAGCATTTT.

This chain connects TRBV5-4 to TRBJ1-6; weak D call: TRBD1 (5 bases). The CDR3 is 17 residues long. Trimming stripped 5 bases from V and 0 bases from J, with 15 bases between. Germline V gene data show CDR1 as SGHNT and CDR2 as YYREEE (reference sequence). The CDR3 region has the DNA TGTGCCAGCAGGAATACGGGGGGGGGCTCCTATAATTCACCCCTCCACTTT. Encoded protein: CASRNTGGGSYNSPLHF.

This clonotype was seen at least ten times. V gene TRBV3-1 combines with J gene TRBJ1-4; unclear D gene. CDR3 length equals 16 residues. V gave up 1 base and J gave up 6 bases, with 15 bases separating them. Germline assignment: CDR1 LGHDT and CDR2 YNNKEL (reference sequence). CDR3 residues: CASSQGPSFLYEKLFF. The CDR3 region has the DNA TGTGCCAGCAGCCAAGGGCCCAGCTTTCTCTATGAAAAACTGTTTTTT.

The V gene is TRBV15, the J gene TRBJ2-1, with 14 bases fitting TRBD2. This CDR3 is built from 17 residues. V dropped 4 bases and J dropped 2; count of bases not matched to a gene: 4. The germline CDR1 and CDR2 sequences are LNHNV and YYDKDF (reference sequence). This CDR3 reads CATSTETSGGAYNEQFF. The CDR3 coding sequence is TGTGCCACCAGCACGGAGACTAGCGGGGGGGCCTACAATGAGCAGTTCTTC.

The V call is TRBV28, the J call TRBJ1-5, with a tentative D call TRBD1 (6 bases). Deletions cut 5 bases from V and 1 base from J, with 15 bases between. Per the germline V gene, CDR1 is MDHEN and CDR2 is SYDVKM. The CDR3 has 16 amino acids. CDR3 DNA sequence: TGTGCCAGCAGTACCAAACAGGGTAAGAGCAATCAGCCCCAGCATTTT. Residues: CASSTKQGKSNQPQHF.

A remark on this clonotype: A single base separates this from a much larger clone, so it may be a read error. This chain links TRBV12-3 or TRBV12-4 with TRBJ2-7; D is undetermined. This CDR3 has 14 residues. V dropped 3 bases and J dropped 4 bases, with 13 bases sitting between them. The CDR3 protein is CASSFPSFGYEQYF. The CDR3 bases are TGTGCCAGCAGTTTCCCCTCCTTCGGATACGAGCAGTACTTC.

The rearrangement uses TRBV6-2 or TRBV6-3 and TRBJ2-2; 9 positions agree with TRBD1. Per germline, CDR1 MNHEY and CDR2 SVGEGT. CDR3 length: 16 residues. Trimming at V came to 0 bases and at J to 6 bases, leaving 5 bases not matched to a gene. CDR3 amino acids: CASSYSGQGVSGELFF. In DNA, the CDR3 is TGTGCCAGCAGTTACTCGGGACAGGGTGTATCCGGGGAGCTGTTTTTT.

This clonotype occurred many times. This chain links TRBV18 with TRBJ1-1, with 8 bases fitting TRBD1. CDR1 is KGHSH and CDR2 is LQKENI in the germline V gene. The V gene end was trimmed by 4 bases and the J gene end by 0 bases; junction bases not matched to a gene: 7. The CDR3 is 16 residues long. CDR3 bases: TGTGCCAGCTCACGACAGGGGCAGATAATGAACACTGAAGCTTTCTTT. Amino acid sequence: CASSRQGQIMNTEAFF.

This clonotype was seen many times. This chain joins TRBV20-1 and TRBJ1-3; tentatively, D is TRBD1 (5 bases). The germline V gene has CDR1 DFQATT and CDR2 SNEGSKA (reference sequence). The CDR3 has 14 residues. The V gene lost 6 bases and the J gene lost 3 bases, with 15 bases spanning the gap. The chain's CDR3 is CSAEKGSLGNTIYF. The DNA for the CDR3 is TGCAGTGCCGAAAAGGGGTCCCTTGGAAACACCATATATTTT.

Ten or more counts support this clonotype. This chain joins TRBV14 and TRBJ2-1; D gene ambiguous. This CDR3 comprises 12 residues. Germline V gene data show CDR1 as SGHDN and CDR2 as FVKESK. V gave up 1 base and J gave up 9 bases, with 7 bases separating them. The CDR3 region is CASSQGVREQFF. The CDR3 DNA reads TGTGCCAGCAGCCAAGGAGTCCGTGAGCAGTTCTTC.

The V and J genes are TRBV10-3 and TRBJ1-6; D gene ambiguous. In germline, CDR1 is ENHRY, CDR2 SYGVKD. Trimming left V 5 bases short and J 7 bases short, with 6 bases between. This CDR3 contains 12 residues. DNA for the CDR3: TGTGCCATCAGTAACGGGAATTCACCCCTCCACTTT. Amino acid sequence: CAISNGNSPLHF.

This clonotype has just a few counts. The rearrangement uses TRBV27 and TRBJ1-2, with TRBD1 matching over 8 bases. The CDR3 sequence is 16 residues long. The V and J ends lost 5 bases and 6 bases, in that order; junction bases with no gene match: 14. The germline CDR1 and CDR2 sequences are MNHEY and SMNVEV (reference sequence). The CDR3 protein is CASSPSTGELPHGYTF. Written as DNA, the CDR3 is TGTGCCAGCAGTCCGTCGACAGGGGAATTACCCCATGGCTACACCTTC.

In its sample, this clonotype was seen many times. Relative to the germline gene, one junction end is altered; a read error may explain this. The chain recombines TRBV5-5 with TRBJ1-1; D is unclear. CDR1 and CDR2 from the germline V gene are SGHKS and YYEKEE (reference sequence). The CDR3 sequence is 16 residues long. CDR3 sequence reads: CASSLEVVSMNTEAFF. CDR3 DNA: TGCGCCAGCAGCTTGGAGGTGGTCAGTATGAACACTGAAGCTTTCTTT.

In its sample, this clonotype was seen many times. The chain recombines TRBV24-1 with TRBJ2-1, with no clear D. The CDR3 has 13 residues. Germline V gene data show CDR1 as KGHDR and CDR2 as SFDVKD. Trimming took 5 bases from V and 3 from J, leaving 7 bases between them. Here the CDR3 reads CATSVPDYNEQFF. CDR3 nucleotides: TGTGCCACCAGTGTCCCGGACTACAATGAGCAGTTCTTC.

This clonotype appeared many times. The V gene is TRBV3-1, the J gene TRBJ1-1; D uncertain. Germline CDR1 is LGHDT and CDR2 is YNNKEL (reference sequence). Trimming removed 1 base from V and 6 bases from J, with 6 bases in between. The CDR3 contains 12 residues. DNA of the CDR3: TGTGCCAGCAGCCAAGCTAACTCTGAAGCTTTCTTT. Translated: CASSQANSEAFF.

This clonotype was seen ten or more times. CDR3: CASRPGQLSYEQYF. The DNA for the CDR3 is TGTGCCAGCAGGCCGGGACAGCTCTCCTACGAGCAGTACTTC. The chain joins TRBV12-3 or TRBV12-4 to TRBJ2-7; 7 bases line up with TRBD1. Trimming took 6 bases from V and 0 from J; bases not matched to a gene: 5. The CDR3 length is 14 residues.